These 13 T cell receptor beta chains came from one sample sequenced in a study of T cell repertoires in cytomegalovirus infection. TCRdb ran MiXCR on the reads and lists one entry per CDR3 protein. The table lists approximately 270,000 distinct CDR3 sequences, approximately 22% of them singletons. Their specific antigens are unknown. The sample in question was cultured PBMCs, obtained from culture after CMV antigen stimulation. The source of these receptors is a human donor in good health (CMV status not recorded). Some clones in this sample may be carry-over from other donors' samples.

This clonotype was counted ten times or more. V usage is TRBV4-1 and J usage is TRBJ2-2; D remains ambiguous. Trimming shortened V by 0 bases and J by 1 base, and 6 bases separated the two germline ends. This CDR3 has 15 residues. Germline V gene lookup returns CDR1 MGHRA and CDR2 YSYEKL. The DNA of the CDR3 is TGCGCCAGCAGCCAAGATGTCTGGAACACCGGGGAGCTGTTTTTT. It encodes CASSQDVWNTGELFF.

The sample holds many counts of this clonotype. The rearrangement links TRBV7-2 to TRBJ1-1; no reliable D call. V lost 1 base to trimming and J lost 2 bases, with 2 bases between them. The CDR3 extends over 12 amino acids. Per germline, CDR1 SGHTA and CDR2 FQGNSA. CDR3 residues: CASSLDNTEAFF. CDR3 bases: TGTGCCAGCAGCTTAGACAACACTGAAGCTTTCTTT.

The genes are TRBV6-2 or TRBV6-3 and TRBJ2-7; TRBD2 aligns across 7 bases. Germline CDR1 MNHEY, CDR2 SVGEGT. The V segment lost 6 bases and the J segment 1 base; nucleotides outside the gene matches: 9. The CDR3 totals 15 residues. Written as DNA, the CDR3 is TGTGCCAGCAGCTACCAGGGACTAACTTCCTACGAGCAGTACGTC. It yields the protein CASSYQGLTSYEQYV.

This clonotype was picked up many times. The rearrangement uses TRBV7-3 and TRBJ1-1; the D is unclear. CDR3 length equals 13 residues. V lost 0 bases and J lost 5, with 7 bases in between. Germline assignment: CDR1 SGHTA and CDR2 FQGTGA. For the CDR3, the DNA is TGTGCCAGCAGCTTAACGCCAGTGACTGAAGCTTTCTTT. As protein: CASSLTPVTEAFF. Filled out from reference TRBV7-3 and TRBJ1-1, the complete variable domain reads GAGVSQTPSNKVTEKGKYVELRCDPISGHTALYWYRQSLGQGPEFLIYFQGTGAADDSGLPNDRFFAVRPEGSVSTLKIQRTERGDSAVYLCASSLTPVTEAFFGQGTRLTVV.

Only a few counts were recorded for this clonotype. V is TRBV6-2 or TRBV6-3 and J is TRBJ2-7; tentative D call: TRBD2 (6 bases). Germline loops: CDR1 MNHEY, CDR2 SVGEGT. Trimming stripped 3 bases from V and 1 base from J, with 13 bases between. CDR3 size: 15 residues. CDR3 DNA sequence: TGTGCCAGCAGTTATCAGGGAGGCGGATCCTACGAGCAGTACTTC. The encoded protein is CASSYQGGGSYEQYF.

This clonotype was recorded a few times. Written as DNA, the CDR3 is TGCGCCAGCAGCCTCACCGGGGCCTGGAAGGATGAGCAGTTCTTC. Translating it yields CASSLTGAWKDEQFF. The chain combines TRBV4-1 with TRBJ2-1, with D possibly being TRBD1 or TRBD2 (5 bases each). The CDR3 is 15 amino acids. V dropped 4 bases and J dropped 8 bases, with 18 bases sitting between them. Germline lookup yields CDR1 MGHRA and CDR2 YSYEKL.

This chain connects TRBV7-8 to TRBJ1-3; 7 nucleotides agree with TRBD1. Germline V gene data show CDR1 as SGHVS and CDR2 as FQNEAQ. V lost 1 base to trimming and J lost 4 bases; unmatched junction nucleotides: 7. This CDR3 has 16 amino acids. For the CDR3, the DNA is TGTGCCAGCAGCTTAGGTTCATTGGGACAGGGAAACACCATATATTTT. As protein: CASSLGSLGQGNTIYF.

A few counts support this clonotype. This chain uses TRBV2 with TRBJ1-1; a weak D match, TRBD1 (5 bases). Germline V gene data show CDR1 as SNHLY and CDR2 as FYNNEI. The V and J ends lost 7 bases and 4 bases respectively, with 22 bases between them. CDR3 size: 16 residues. The CDR3 here is CASIPGPGRVSTEAFF. CDR3 in DNA: TGTGCCAGCATTCCTGGCCCAGGGAGGGTTAGCACTGAAGCTTTCTTT.

This clonotype was detected many times. The chain carries TRBV7-6 and TRBJ2-5; D possibly corresponds to TRBD2 (7 bases). CDR3 length: 15 residues. Germline CDR1 SGHVS, CDR2 FNYEAQ. V was shortened by 5 bases and J by 4 bases, with 17 bases between the two germline ends. CDR3 loop: CASSTQTGGLETQYF. The CDR3, as DNA: TGTGCCAGCAGCACACAGACGGGGGGCCTAGAGACCCAGTACTTC.

This CDR3 reads CASSARGRRMNTEAFF. The CDR3 bases are TGTGCCAGCAGTGCCAGGGGGAGGAGGATGAACACTGAAGCTTTCTTT. The chain recombines TRBV2 with TRBJ1-1; 7 bases align to TRBD1. The J segment lost 0 bases and the V segment lost 4 bases, leaving 8 bases of the junction unmatched. The CDR3 length is 16 residues. Per the germline V gene, CDR1 is SNHLY and CDR2 is FYNNEI.

Ten or more counts support this clonotype. The V and J genes are TRBV19 and TRBJ1-1, with D uncertain. CDR3 size: 13 residues. CDR1 is LNHDA, CDR2 SQIVND, per germline (reference sequence). The V gene lost 3 bases and the J gene lost 0 bases, with 5 bases spanning the gap. The CDR3 loop is CASSMRMNTEAFF. The CDR3 bases are TGTGCCAGTAGTATGCGAATGAACACTGAAGCTTTCTTT.

This clonotype has a count of ten or more. The chain carries TRBV6-1 and TRBJ2-1, with 10 bases lining up with TRBD2. The CDR3 covers 11 residues. V shed 8 bases, J shed 14 bases, and the junction held 6 bases outside the gene matches. Germline CDR1 is MNHNS and CDR2 is SASEGT. The CDR3 DNA reads as TGTGCCAGCTCAGCGGGAGGGCCGAAGTTCTTC. Protein product: CASSAGGPKFF.

This clonotype was counted between two and nine times. The V gene is TRBV12-3 or TRBV12-4, the J gene TRBJ1-5; possibly TRBD1 for D (6 bases). Trimming removed 0 bases from V and 3 bases from J, with 12 bases in between. The CDR3 has 16 amino acids. This CDR3 is CASSLAPQGNNQPQHF. The CDR3 DNA sequence: TGTGCCAGCAGTTTAGCCCCACAGGGAAACAATCAGCCCCAGCATTTT.